This TCR beta chain was recorded in a study of blood T cell repertoires in COVID-19. Study in general: Samples came from the United States, Italy and Spain, spanning acute and convalescent COVID-19. PBMCs, B-cell-depleted T cells, or T cells provided the cDNA or gDNA that made up the material.

Original data processing: Estimation of nucleated cell counts was performed using reference gene primer amplification. Method: immunoSEQ multiplex PCR; TCRdb's copy keeps in-frame clones and lacks some. D and trimming were read from the DNA, whereas the V and J calls and clone size are those reported in that table. This table has approximately 180,000 clones, approximately 86% appearing once. From germline, CDR1 is KGHDR and CDR2 SFDVKD. Trimming took off 3 bases at V and 7 bases at J, with 9 bases between the two ends. This CDR3 spans 13 amino acids. A few counts support this clone. V gene TRBV24-1 combines with J gene TRBJ1-5, with a weak D call TRBD1 (5 bases). This sequence was found in a woman aged 45-60 years with acute or convalescent COVID-19. Material: peripheral blood. CDR3 DNA sequence: TGTGCCACCAGTGATGGGCAGGGCCAGCCCCAGCATTTT. Translated, it gives CATSDGQGQPQHF.